One sample yielded the 21 T cell receptor beta chains listed below, sequenced in a study of shared clonotypes between healthy human individuals. Assay: immunoSEQ multiplex PCR; the TCRdb copy retains only in-frame clones and omits some. Of 2.3 million or so clones listed, 85% to 95% are singletons. Material for sequencing was naive CD4+ T cells from PBMCs. Subset given: CD45RA+ positively selected. All receptors derive from a man aged 18 to 30 in good health. Some clones in this sample may be carry-over from other donors' samples.

As for this clone: At one of its ends the junction is not consistent with the germline gene, which may arise from a read error. The chain has TRBV2 and TRBJ2-7; D is possibly TRBD1 or TRBD2 (5 bases each). Per germline, CDR1 SNHLY and CDR2 FYNNEI. CDR3 size: 13 residues. CDR3 DNA sequence: TGTGCCAGCAGCGAAGTCCGGGGCCGGTGGCAGTACTTC. This gives the protein CASSEVRGRWQYF.

This clone was seen once. V gene TRBV9 combines with J gene TRBJ2-7; D uncertain. Germline V gene lookup returns CDR1 SGDLS and CDR2 YYNGEE. CDR3 length equals 13 residues. V gave up 4 bases and J gave up 6 bases, with 14 bases separating them. The CDR3 DNA follows: TGTGCCAGCAGCTCTAGTGAAGCGATCGAGCAGTACTTC. It encodes CASSSSEAIEQYF.

The rearrangement links TRBV9 to TRBJ2-3; TRBD1 or TRBD2 may be the D gene (5 bases each). Deletions cut 6 bases from V and 4 bases from J, with 15 bases between. The length of the CDR3 is 14 residues. Looked up from germline, CDR1 is SGDLS and CDR2 is YYNGEE. The CDR3 spells CASNPGRGADTQYF. In DNA form, the CDR3 reads TGTGCCAGCAACCCGGGGCGAGGGGCAGATACGCAGTATTTT.

The chain has TRBV11-2 and TRBJ1-1; D perhaps matches TRBD1 (6 bases). V was trimmed by 5 bases and J by 0 bases, leaving 16 bases between them. Germline V gene data show CDR1 as SGHAT and CDR2 as FQNNGV. The CDR3 runs 16 residues. The CDR3 sequence: CASSLSRGYMNTEAFF. The CDR3 DNA is TGTGCCAGCAGCCTTAGCAGGGGATACATGAACACTGAAGCTTTCTTT.

The chain uses TRBV19 and TRBJ2-1, with 8 bases matching TRBD1. CDR3 length: 13 residues. The V segment lost 4 bases and the J segment 15 bases; nucleotides outside the gene matches: 11. The germline CDR1 and CDR2 sequences are LNHDA and SQIVND (reference sequence). The CDR3 region has the DNA TGTGCCAGTAGTACCCGGACAGGGCCGATGGCGTTCTTC. Translation gives CASSTRTGPMAFF.

This sequence joins TRBV5-1 and TRBJ2-7, with 9 bases matching TRBD2. CDR1 and CDR2 from the germline V gene are SGHRS and YFSETQ. The CDR3 totals 15 residues. V lost 1 base, J lost 3 bases, and 5 bases stayed unmatched. The DNA of the CDR3 is TGCGCCAGCAGCTTGTTGGTAGCGGGAGACTACGAGCAGTACTTC. Amino acids: CASSLLVAGDYEQYF.

The rearrangement joins TRBV6-1 to TRBJ1-5, with D uncertain. V lost 5 bases and J lost 9, with 11 bases in between. The CDR3 spans 12 residues. CDR1 is MNHNS and CDR2 is SASEGT in the germline V gene. In DNA form, the CDR3 reads TGTGCCAGCAGTATACAGAGTCGGCCCCAGCATTTT. This sequence encodes CASSIQSRPQHF.

The rearrangement links TRBV19 to TRBJ2-7; D is ambiguous. Between the trimmed V and J ends, which lost 4 bases and 2 bases, there was a span of 9 bases. Germline V CDR1 and CDR2: LNHDA, SQIVND (reference sequence). The length of the CDR3 is 13 residues. As DNA, the CDR3 is TGTGCCAGTAGTAATCACCGGGCCTACGAGCAGTACTTC. Its translation is CASSNHRAYEQYF.

The chain uses TRBV30 and TRBJ2-3; D is unclear. V dropped 3 bases and J dropped 2 bases, with 9 bases sitting between them. CDR1 and CDR2 from the germline V gene are GTSNPN and SVGIG (reference sequence). The CDR3 has 13 residues. CDR3 amino acids: CAWRFRLTDTQYF. The CDR3 DNA follows: TGTGCCTGGAGGTTTAGACTCACAGATACGCAGTATTTT.

The V gene is TRBV5-6, the J gene TRBJ1-6, with 7 bases fitting TRBD1. J lost 12 bases, V lost 4 bases, and 4 bases had no gene match. This CDR3 is 12 amino acids long. Germline V gene lookup returns CDR1 SGHDT and CDR2 YYEEEE. The CDR3 nucleotides are TGTGCCAGCAGCGTCCAGGGGGGACCCCTCCACTTT. Protein sequence: CASSVQGGPLHF.

J is TRBJ2-1 and V is TRBV9; 7 positions agree with TRBD1. This CDR3 has 14 amino acids. The V and J ends lost 4 bases and 4 bases, in that order; junction bases with no gene match: 5. Germline values: CDR1 SGDLS, CDR2 YYNGEE. The CDR3, as DNA: TGTGCCAGCAGCTCCCGGGACAGTTACAATGAGCAGTTCTTC. This codes for CASSSRDSYNEQFF. The whole variable domain, remainder taken from reference TRBV9 and TRBJ2-1, is DSGVTQTPKHLITATGQRVTLRCSPRSGDLSVYWYQQSLDQGLQFLIQYYNGEERAKGNILERFSAQQFPDLHSELNLSSLELGDSALYFCASSSRDSYNEQFFGPGTRLTVL.

This clone was observed once. The chain carries TRBV5-1 and TRBJ2-7; D is unclear. Trimming cost V 0 bases and J 1 base, with 11 bases left between them. The CDR3 length is 15 residues. Looked up from germline, CDR1 is SGHRS and CDR2 is YFSETQ. CDR3 DNA: TGCGCCAGCAGCTTGGCTGGAGTGGGTTCCTACGAGCAGTACTTC. Amino acid sequence: CASSLAGVGSYEQYF.

This clone came up once. Other DNA sequences in this specimen translate into the identical CDR3. The V and J genes are TRBV4-3 and TRBJ2-3; D remains unclear. Germline-derived CDR1 and CDR2 are LGHNA and YSLEER. Trimming removed 0 bases at V and 1 base at J, with 5 bases between. The CDR3 runs to 14 residues. As DNA, the CDR3 is TGCGCCAGCAGCCAAGATCGCCGCACAGATACGCAGTATTTT. Its translation: CASSQDRRTDTQYF.

The chain recombines TRBV2 with TRBJ2-7; 9 bases are shared with TRBD2. With 6 bases clipped from V and 0 bases from J, the junction kept 9 bases outside the gene matches. Germline V gene data show CDR1 as SNHLY and CDR2 as FYNNEI. The CDR3 totals 16 residues. CDR3 nucleotide sequence: TGTGCCAGCAGGGGGCTAGCGGGGCCCCTCTCCTACGAGCAGTACTTC. Its protein product is CASRGLAGPLSYEQYF.

This clone was observed once. The chain combines TRBV10-3 with TRBJ2-7; the match to TRBD1 covers 7 bases. J lost 1 base, V lost 7 bases, and 4 bases had no gene match. From germline, CDR1 is ENHRY and CDR2 SYGVKD. This CDR3 comprises 13 residues. CDR3 loop: CAITGGQSYEQYF. CDR3 bases: TGTGCCATCACAGGGGGACAGTCCTACGAGCAGTACTTC.

This chain joins TRBV29-1 and TRBJ2-7; tentatively, D is TRBD1 (6 bases). Trimming took 4 bases from V and 6 from J, leaving 16 bases between them. The CDR3 spans 13 residues. Germline V gene sequence: CDR1 SQVTM, CDR2 ANQGSEA. The CDR3 DNA sequence: TGCAGCGTTGTACCAGGGGCACTCACCGAGCAGTACTTC. Protein: CSVVPGALTEQYF.

The chain employs TRBV13 and TRBJ2-7; 8 bases are shared with TRBD2. CDR1 and CDR2 from the germline V gene are PRHDT and FYEKMQ (reference sequence). V trimming: 5 bases; J trimming: 4 bases; junction bases outside the gene matches: 13. The CDR3 consists of 16 residues. The CDR3 region has the DNA TGTGCCAGCAGCGGACGACTAGCGCAAAATAGTTACGAGCAGTACTTC. Protein sequence: CASSGRLAQNSYEQYF. The whole variable domain, filled in from reference TRBV13 and TRBJ2-7, reads AAGVIQSPRHLIKEKRETATLKCYPIPRHDTVYWYQQGPGQDPQFLISFYEKMQSDKGSIPDRFSAQQFSDYHSELNMSSLELGDSALYFCASSGRLAQNSYEQYFGPGTRLTVT.

Here the CDR3 reads CASSTTHRGTGELFF. CDR3 sequence (DNA): TGTGCCAGCAGTACTACCCACAGGGGAACCGGGGAGCTGTTTTTT. The chain carries TRBV28 and TRBJ2-2, with 7 bases identical to TRBD1. V dropped 5 bases and J dropped 5; count of bases not matched to a gene: 8. Germline V CDR1 and CDR2: MDHEN, SYDVKM. CDR3 length: 15 residues.

The gene calls are TRBV11-1 and TRBJ2-4, with D perhaps matching TRBD1 (5 bases). Germline CDR1 SGHAT, CDR2 FQDESV (reference sequence). The CDR3 loop spans 16 amino acids. V was pared by 1 base and J by 2 bases, with 12 bases between. The chain's CDR3 is CASSLEGARSKNIQYF. CDR3 nucleotides: TGTGCCAGCAGCTTAGAAGGGGCGCGGTCCAAAAACATTCAGTACTTC.

Details on this clone: Other DNA variants within this sample encode the same CDR3. J is TRBJ2-3 and V is TRBV5-1; D gene ambiguous. V was cut by 2 bases and J by 4 bases, with 5 bases left in between. The CDR3 has 12 amino acids. Per germline, CDR1 SGHRS and CDR2 YFSETQ. This chain's CDR3 is CASSFPPDTQYF. As DNA, the CDR3 is TGCGCCAGCAGCTTCCCCCCAGATACGCAGTATTTT.

The rearrangement links TRBV4-2 to TRBJ2-7; D gene uncertain. CDR1 is LGHNA, CDR2 YNFKEQ, per germline. CDR3 size: 12 residues. V was shortened by 4 bases and J by 2 bases, with 6 bases between the two germline ends. CDR3 in amino acids: CASSPSAYEQYF. The CDR3 nucleotides read TGTGCCAGCAGCCCGTCAGCCTACGAGCAGTACTTC.